These 4 T cell receptor beta chains came from one sample sequenced in a study of blood T cell repertoires in COVID-19 (dated by TCRdb to between 2020 and 2021). Library generation was performed with the immunoSEQ multiplex PCR assay. TCRdb carries this immuneACCESS record with in-frame sequences only. Its versions omit some clonotypes, under half of them owing to an unresolved V gene in the studies checked, with the rest unexplained. In this sample the table shows hundreds of thousands of clones, over 80% of which occur a single time. 1.2% of the sample lies in the top ten. Sequencing was carried out using PBMCs or T cells enriched from blood (not recorded which). The receptors shown here come from a man aged 30 to 45 who had recovered from COVID-19.

The V gene is TRBV9, the J gene TRBJ1-2; 7 positions agree with TRBD1. In germline, CDR1 is SGDLS, CDR2 YYNGEE. Germline trimming cut 5 bases from V and 4 bases from J; bases unmatched to any gene: 11. This CDR3 is 15 amino acids long. The CDR3 nucleotides read TGTGCCAGCAGGGGGGACAGTTTACAAACCTATGGCTACACCTTC. It yields the protein CASRGDSLQTYGYTF.

The chain combines TRBV7-7 with TRBJ2-5, with D maybe TRBD1 (5 bases). Germline V gene sequence: CDR1 SSHAT, CDR2 FNYEAQ (reference sequence). The CDR3 is 16 amino acids. The germline V and J ends were trimmed by 0 bases and 2 bases, with 13 bases remaining between them. CDR3: CASSLAAGPPQETQYF. CDR3 sequence (DNA): TGTGCCAGCAGCTTAGCGGCAGGGCCTCCGCAAGAGACCCAGTACTTC.

The chain couples TRBV5-1 to TRBJ1-1, with D possibly matching TRBD1 (5 bases). This CDR3 has 16 amino acids. Deletions cut 0 bases from V and 0 bases from J, with 12 bases between. CDR1 and CDR2 (germline): SGHRS, YFSETQ. CDR3 coding DNA: TGCGCCAGCAGCTTGGAGTCAGGGTCCTTGAACACTGAAGCTTTCTTT. Encoded protein: CASSLESGSLNTEAFF. Based on the CDR3 plus reference TRBV5-1 and TRBJ1-1, the full variable domain is KAGVTQTPRYLIKTRGQQVTLSCSPISGHRSVSWYQQTPGQGLQFLFEYFSETQRNKGNFPGRFSGRQFSNSRSEMNVSTLELGDSALYLCASSLESGSLNTEAFFGQGTRLTVV.

The V call is TRBV15, the J call TRBJ1-4; 9 nucleotides match TRBD1. The trim removed 6 bases at V and 8 bases at J, leaving 16 bases unmatched. The CDR3 totals 17 residues. Germline CDR1 reads LNHNV; CDR2 reads YYDKDF (reference sequence). Here the CDR3 reads CATSLGQGLPGAEKLFF. CDR3 nucleotide sequence: TGTGCCACCAGTTTGGGACAGGGACTTCCAGGGGCAGAAAAACTGTTTTTT.